The clone carrying this T cell receptor beta chain was seen just once. Original processing methods: Reference gene primer amplification in the assay estimated nucleated cell counts. Assay: immunoSEQ multiplex PCR; the TCRdb copy retains only in-frame clones and omits some. Clone size and V and J calls were adopted from that table, with D and trimming inferred from the DNA. The table has some 48,000 clones, approximately 80% seen once; the top ten hold about 8%. The sample belongs to a study of blood T cell repertoires in COVID-19. In the study overall: The origin of the acute and convalescent COVID-19 samples was the United States, Italy and Spain. PBMCs, B-cell-depleted T cells, or T cells provided the cDNA or gDNA that made up the material.

V was clipped by 3 bases and J by 5 bases, with 25 bases between them. The germline V gene has CDR1 DFQATT and CDR2 SNEGSKA (reference sequence). The CDR3 runs 17 residues. The clonotype originates from a human donor in a cohort sampled during active COVID-19. The rearrangement joins TRBV20-1 to TRBJ2-5; possible D gene TRBD2, 6 bases. The sequencing input was peripheral blood. CDR3 residues: CSASSLGGPKGYETQYF. DNA of the CDR3: TGCAGTGCTAGTTCGTTGGGGGGACCGAAGGGGTACGAGACCCAGTACTTC.